The 7 T cell receptor beta chains below come from one sample, sequenced in a study of T cell changes during pregnancy in multiple sclerosis. Profiled with immunoSEQ multiplex PCR; TCRdb holds only in-frame clones, not every one. This table holds 25,000 to 30,000 clones, around 90% found once. The sample was CD4+ T cells from peripheral blood mononuclear cells, taken in the first trimester of pregnancy. The source is a female donor in good health, enrolled as a control in a pregnancy study.

The chain couples TRBV7-2 to TRBJ2-3; 11 nucleotides align to TRBD2. The V and J ends lost 5 bases and 0 bases, in that order; junction bases with no gene match: 10. CDR1 SGHTA and CDR2 FQGNSA come from the germline V gene. The CDR3 length is 18 residues. CDR3 region: CASSLGLAASLSTDTQYF. The CDR3 coding sequence is TGTGCCAGCAGCCTGGGACTAGCGGCGAGTCTTAGCACAGATACGCAGTATTTT. The whole variable domain, remainder taken from reference TRBV7-2 and TRBJ2-3, is GAGVSQSPSNKVTEKGKDVELRCDPISGHTALYWYRQSLGQGLEFLIYFQGNSAPDKSGLPSDRFSAERTGGSVSTLTIQRTQQEDSAVYLCASSLGLAASLSTDTQYFGPGTRLTVL.

The CDR3 nucleotides are TGTGCCAGCAGCTTAGGTCCGGGAATGAGCACTGAAGCTTTCTTT. Protein sequence: CASSLGPGMSTEAFF. J is TRBJ1-1 and V is TRBV7-9; no reliable D call. The V and J ends lost 1 base and 4 bases respectively, with 13 bases between them. Germline values: CDR1 SEHNR, CDR2 FQNEAQ (reference sequence). CDR3 size: 15 residues. Full variable domain (rest looked up from reference TRBV7-9 and TRBJ1-1): DTGVSQNPRHKITKRGQNVTFRCDPISEHNRLYWYRQTLGQGPEFLTYFQNEAQLEKSRLLSDRFSAERPKGSFSTLEIQRTEQGDSAMYLCASSLGPGMSTEAFFGQGTRLTVV.

The chain couples TRBV18 to TRBJ2-1, with 11 positions matching TRBD2. The V and J ends lost 8 bases and 5 bases, in that order; junction bases with no gene match: 5. Germline V gene data show CDR1 as KGHSH and CDR2 as LQKENI. CDR3 size: 14 residues. Written as DNA, the CDR3 is TGTGCCAGCCGCGGGACTAGCGGTGACAATGAGCAGTTCTTC. Encoded protein: CASRGTSGDNEQFF.

This CDR3 reads CASSMGTDNEQFF. The CDR3 DNA reads as TGTGCCAGCAGCATGGGGACAGATAATGAGCAGTTCTTC. This chain uses TRBV9 with TRBJ2-1, with TRBD1 identical over 7 bases. The germline V gene encodes CDR1 SGDLS and CDR2 YYNGEE. V lost 4 bases, J lost 7 bases, and 5 bases stayed unmatched. The CDR3 has 13 amino acids.

The V call is TRBV9, the J call TRBJ2-2; a weak D match, TRBD2 (5 bases). Looked up from germline, CDR1 is SGDLS and CDR2 is YYNGEE. This CDR3 contains 15 residues. The V end was cut by 0 bases, the J end by 4 bases, with 10 bases between. The CDR3 DNA is TGTGCCAGCAGCGTAGGAGGCGGGCGCACCGGGGAGCTGTTTTTT. As protein: CASSVGGGRTGELFF.

This chain links TRBV18 with TRBJ2-5, with 7 positions matching TRBD1. The CDR3 is made up of 16 amino acids. Germline loops: CDR1 KGHSH, CDR2 LQKENI. V shed 3 bases and J 5 bases; nucleotides not matched to a gene: 12. CDR3 coding DNA: TGTGCCAGCTCACCGACCGGGACAGAAGTCCTGGAGACCCAGTACTTC. Protein sequence: CASSPTGTEVLETQYF.

V is TRBV4-1 and J is TRBJ2-5; 8 bases map to TRBD2. Germline trimming cut 3 bases from V and 2 bases from J; bases unmatched to any gene: 5. Germline lookup yields CDR1 MGHRA and CDR2 YSYEKL. The length of the CDR3 is 15 residues. The CDR3 DNA is TGCGCCAGCAGCCACGGGACTAGAGCTCAAGAGACCCAGTACTTC. The encoded protein is CASSHGTRAQETQYF.